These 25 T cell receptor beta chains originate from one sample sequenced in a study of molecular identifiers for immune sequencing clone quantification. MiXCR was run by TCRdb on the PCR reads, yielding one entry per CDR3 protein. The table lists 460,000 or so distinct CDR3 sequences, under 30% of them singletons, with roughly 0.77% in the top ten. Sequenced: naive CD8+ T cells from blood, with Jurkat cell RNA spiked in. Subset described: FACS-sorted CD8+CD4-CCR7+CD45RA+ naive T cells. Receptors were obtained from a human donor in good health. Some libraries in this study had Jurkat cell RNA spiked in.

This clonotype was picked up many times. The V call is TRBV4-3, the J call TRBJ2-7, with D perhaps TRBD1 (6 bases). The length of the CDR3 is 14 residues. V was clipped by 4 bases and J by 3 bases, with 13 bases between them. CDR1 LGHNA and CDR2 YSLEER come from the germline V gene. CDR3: CASSPTQGSYEQYF. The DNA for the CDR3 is TGCGCCAGCAGCCCGACCCAGGGGAGCTACGAGCAGTACTTC.

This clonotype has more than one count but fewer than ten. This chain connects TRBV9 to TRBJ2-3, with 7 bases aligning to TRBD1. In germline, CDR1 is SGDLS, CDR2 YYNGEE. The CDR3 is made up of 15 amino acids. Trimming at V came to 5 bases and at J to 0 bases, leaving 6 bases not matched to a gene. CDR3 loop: CASRAGTASTDTQYF. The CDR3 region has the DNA TGTGCCAGCAGAGCCGGGACAGCTAGCACAGATACGCAGTATTTT.

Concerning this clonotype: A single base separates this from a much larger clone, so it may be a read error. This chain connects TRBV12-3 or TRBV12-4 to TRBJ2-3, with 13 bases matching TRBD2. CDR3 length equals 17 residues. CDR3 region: CASSLFGTSGARDTRYF. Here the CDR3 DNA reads TGTGCCAGCAGTCTATTCGGGACTAGCGGGGCTCGCGATACGCGGTATTTT.

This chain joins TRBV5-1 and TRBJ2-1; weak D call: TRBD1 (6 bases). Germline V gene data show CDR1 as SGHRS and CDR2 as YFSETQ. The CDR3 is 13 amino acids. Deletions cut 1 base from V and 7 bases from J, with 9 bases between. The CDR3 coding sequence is TGCGCCAGCAGCTTGACAGGGTGGAATGAGCAGTTCTTC. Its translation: CASSLTGWNEQFF.

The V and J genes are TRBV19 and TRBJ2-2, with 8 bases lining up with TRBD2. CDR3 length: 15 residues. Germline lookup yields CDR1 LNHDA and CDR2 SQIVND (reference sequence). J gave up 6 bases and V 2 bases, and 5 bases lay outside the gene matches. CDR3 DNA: TGTGCCAGTAGTATACACCTAGCGGGTTCCGGGGAGCTGTTTTTT. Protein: CASSIHLAGSGELFF.

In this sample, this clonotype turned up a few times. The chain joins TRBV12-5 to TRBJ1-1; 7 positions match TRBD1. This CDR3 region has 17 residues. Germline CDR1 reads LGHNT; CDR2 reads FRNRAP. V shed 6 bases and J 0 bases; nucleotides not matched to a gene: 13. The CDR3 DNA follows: TGTGCTAGTGGGGATCCCCCCCTGGGACAGATGAACACTGAAGCTTTCTTT. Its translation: CASGDPPLGQMNTEAFF.

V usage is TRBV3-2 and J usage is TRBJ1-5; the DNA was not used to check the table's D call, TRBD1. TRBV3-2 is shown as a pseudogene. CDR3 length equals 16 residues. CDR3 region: CASSQSDRPSNQPQHF. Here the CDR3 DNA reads TGTGCCAGCAGCCAATCAGACAGGCCTAGCAATCAGCCCCAGCATTTT.

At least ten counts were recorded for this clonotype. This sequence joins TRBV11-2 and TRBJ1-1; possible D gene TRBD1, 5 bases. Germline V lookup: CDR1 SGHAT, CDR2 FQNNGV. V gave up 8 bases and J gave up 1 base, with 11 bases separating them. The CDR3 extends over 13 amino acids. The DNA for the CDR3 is TGTGCCAGCCGTAGGGGTGAGAACACTGAAGCTTTCTTT. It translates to CASRRGENTEAFF.

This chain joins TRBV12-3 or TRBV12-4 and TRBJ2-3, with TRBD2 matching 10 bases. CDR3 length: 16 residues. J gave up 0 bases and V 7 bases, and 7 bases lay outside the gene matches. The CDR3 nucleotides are TGTGCCAGCACCTCAGGGGGACTAGCGAGCACAGATACGCAGTATTTT. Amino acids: CASTSGGLASTDTQYF.

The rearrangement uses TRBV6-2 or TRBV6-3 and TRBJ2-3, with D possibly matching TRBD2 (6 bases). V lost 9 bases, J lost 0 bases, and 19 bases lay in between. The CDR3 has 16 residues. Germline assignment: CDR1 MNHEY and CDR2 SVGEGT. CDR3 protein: CASISDGTASTDTQYF. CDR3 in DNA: TGTGCCAGTATTTCCGACGGGACTGCTAGCACAGATACGCAGTATTTT.

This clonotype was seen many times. The CDR3 bases are TGTGCCAGCAGCCTGCAAGCTTCCTACGAGCAGTACTTC. Amino acids: CASSLQASYEQYF. This chain uses TRBV7-9 with TRBJ2-7, with D uncertain. Germline CDR1 reads SEHNR; CDR2 reads FQNEAQ (reference sequence). This CDR3 has 13 residues. Trimming stripped 5 bases from V and 1 base from J, with 9 bases between.

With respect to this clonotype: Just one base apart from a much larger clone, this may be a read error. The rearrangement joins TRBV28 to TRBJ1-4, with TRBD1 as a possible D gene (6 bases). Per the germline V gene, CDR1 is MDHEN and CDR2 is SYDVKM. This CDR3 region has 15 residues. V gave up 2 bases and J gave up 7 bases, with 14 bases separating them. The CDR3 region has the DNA TGTGCCAGCAGTTTAGATAGAGGGGGGCTTGAAAAACTGTTTTTT. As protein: CASSLDRGGLEKLFF.

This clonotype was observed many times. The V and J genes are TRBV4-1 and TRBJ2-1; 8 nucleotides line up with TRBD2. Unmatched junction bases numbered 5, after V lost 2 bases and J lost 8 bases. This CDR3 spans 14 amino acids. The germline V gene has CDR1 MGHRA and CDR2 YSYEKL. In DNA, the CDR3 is TGCGCCAGCAGCCAAAGGCTAGCGGGCGATGAGCAGTTCTTC. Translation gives CASSQRLAGDEQFF.

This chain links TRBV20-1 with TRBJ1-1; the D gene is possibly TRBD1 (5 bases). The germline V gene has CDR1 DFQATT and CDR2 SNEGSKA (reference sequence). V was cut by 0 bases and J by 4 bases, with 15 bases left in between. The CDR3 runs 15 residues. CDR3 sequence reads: CSAREPGTPSTEAFF. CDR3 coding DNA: TGCAGTGCTAGAGAACCCGGGACCCCGAGCACTGAAGCTTTCTTT.

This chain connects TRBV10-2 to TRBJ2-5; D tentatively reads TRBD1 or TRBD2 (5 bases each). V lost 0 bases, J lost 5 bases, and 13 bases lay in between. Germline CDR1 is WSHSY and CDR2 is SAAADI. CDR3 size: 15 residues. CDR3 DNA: TGCGCCAGCAGTGAGTCCCGGGACCCCCATGAGACCCAGTACTTC. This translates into CASSESRDPHETQYF.

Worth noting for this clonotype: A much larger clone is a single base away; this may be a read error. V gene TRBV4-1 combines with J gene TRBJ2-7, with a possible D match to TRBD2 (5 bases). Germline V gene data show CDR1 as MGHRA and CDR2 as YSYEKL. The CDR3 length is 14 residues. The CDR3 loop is CASGQREGSYEQYF. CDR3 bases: TGCGCCAGCGGCCAACGAGAGGGTAGCTACGAGCAGTACTTC.

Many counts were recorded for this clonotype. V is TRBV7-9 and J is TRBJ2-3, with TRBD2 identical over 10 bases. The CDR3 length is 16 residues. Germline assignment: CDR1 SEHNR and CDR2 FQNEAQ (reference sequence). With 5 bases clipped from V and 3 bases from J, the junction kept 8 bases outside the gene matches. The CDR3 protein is CASSRAGGPGTDTQYF. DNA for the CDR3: TGTGCCAGCAGCCGAGCGGGAGGGCCGGGGACAGATACGCAGTATTTT.

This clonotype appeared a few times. CDR3 DNA sequence: TGCGCCAGCAGCCAAGATCGGCAGGGGCGTGTGACAGATACGCAGTATTTT. Translation: CASSQDRQGRVTDTQYF. V usage is TRBV4-1 and J usage is TRBJ2-3, with a possible D match to TRBD1 (6 bases). CDR1 is MGHRA, CDR2 YSYEKL, per germline. The V and J ends lost 0 bases and 3 bases respectively, with 16 bases between them. The CDR3 extends over 17 amino acids.

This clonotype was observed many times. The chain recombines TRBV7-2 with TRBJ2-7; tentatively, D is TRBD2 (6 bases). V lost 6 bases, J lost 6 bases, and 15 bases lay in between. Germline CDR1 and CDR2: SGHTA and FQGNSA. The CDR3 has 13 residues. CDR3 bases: TGTGCCAGCAGTTACTGGGGGGAAGGCGAGCAGTACTTC. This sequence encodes CASSYWGEGEQYF.

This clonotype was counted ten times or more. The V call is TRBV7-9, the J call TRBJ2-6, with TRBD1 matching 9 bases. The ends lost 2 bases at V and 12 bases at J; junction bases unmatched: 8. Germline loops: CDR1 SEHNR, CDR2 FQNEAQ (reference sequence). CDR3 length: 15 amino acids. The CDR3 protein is CASSLSGTGLGVLTF. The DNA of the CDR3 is TGTGCCAGCAGCTTAAGTGGGACAGGGCTTGGCGTCCTGACTTTC.

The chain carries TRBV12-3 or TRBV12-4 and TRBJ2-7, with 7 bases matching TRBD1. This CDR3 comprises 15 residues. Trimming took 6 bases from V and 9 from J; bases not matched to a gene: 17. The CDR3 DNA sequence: TGTGCCAGCAGCCCGTCCGCGGACAGGTCGAGAGTGCAGTACTTC. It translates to CASSPSADRSRVQYF.

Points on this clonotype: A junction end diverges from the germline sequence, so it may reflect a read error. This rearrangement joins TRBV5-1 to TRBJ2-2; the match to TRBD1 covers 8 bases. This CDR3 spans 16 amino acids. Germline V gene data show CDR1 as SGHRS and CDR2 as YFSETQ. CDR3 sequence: CASSPSGGGNTGELVF. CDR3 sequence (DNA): TGCGCCAGCAGCCCCTCAGGGGGCGGGAACACCGGGGAGCTGGTTTTT.

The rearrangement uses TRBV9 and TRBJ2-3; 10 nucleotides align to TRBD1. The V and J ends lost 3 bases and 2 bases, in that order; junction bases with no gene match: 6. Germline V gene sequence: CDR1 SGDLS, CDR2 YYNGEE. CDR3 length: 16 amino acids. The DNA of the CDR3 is TGTGCCAGCAGCGCCCGACAGGGGGCTTCCACAGATACGCAGTATTTT. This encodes CASSARQGASTDTQYF.

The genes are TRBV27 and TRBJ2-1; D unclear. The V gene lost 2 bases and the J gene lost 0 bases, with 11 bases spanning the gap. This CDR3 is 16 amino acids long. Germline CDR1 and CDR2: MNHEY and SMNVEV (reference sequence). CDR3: CASSLVGPSSYNEQFF. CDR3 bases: TGTGCCAGCAGTTTAGTGGGCCCTAGCTCCTACAATGAGCAGTTCTTC.

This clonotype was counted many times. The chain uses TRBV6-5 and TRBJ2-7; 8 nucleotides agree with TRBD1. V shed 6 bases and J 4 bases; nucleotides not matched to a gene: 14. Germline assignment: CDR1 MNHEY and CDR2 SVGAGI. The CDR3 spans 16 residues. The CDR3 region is CASSLEPQGARYEQYF. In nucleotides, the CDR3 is TGTGCCAGCAGCTTGGAACCTCAGGGGGCTAGGTACGAGCAGTACTTC.